This T cell receptor (beta chain) came from a study of T cells in Graves' hyperthyroidism and ophthalmopathy. Germline V lookup: CDR1 MDHEN, CDR2 SYDVKM. V lost 5 bases and J lost 4, with 20 bases in between. The CDR3 is 16 amino acids. There were TCR beta CDR3 regions amplified from RNA transcripts. The HTBI primer set drove a first-round RT-PCR of the TCR CDR3. TCRdb itself ran the multiplex PCR reads through MiXCR, one entry per CDR3 protein. Here the sample spans nearly 110,000 distinct CDR3 sequences, roughly 15% being singletons. This clonotype was seen repeatedly, ten times or more. The chain combines TRBV28 with TRBJ2-5, with D perhaps matching TRBD1 (6 bases). The origin of this receptor is a woman between 45 and 60 years old with Graves' hyperthyroidism. Sequencing used blood. The CDR3 protein is CASSVKGRGPIETQYF. The CDR3 DNA is TGTGCCAGCAGTGTGAAAGGCAGGGGACCAATAGAGACCCAGTACTTC.